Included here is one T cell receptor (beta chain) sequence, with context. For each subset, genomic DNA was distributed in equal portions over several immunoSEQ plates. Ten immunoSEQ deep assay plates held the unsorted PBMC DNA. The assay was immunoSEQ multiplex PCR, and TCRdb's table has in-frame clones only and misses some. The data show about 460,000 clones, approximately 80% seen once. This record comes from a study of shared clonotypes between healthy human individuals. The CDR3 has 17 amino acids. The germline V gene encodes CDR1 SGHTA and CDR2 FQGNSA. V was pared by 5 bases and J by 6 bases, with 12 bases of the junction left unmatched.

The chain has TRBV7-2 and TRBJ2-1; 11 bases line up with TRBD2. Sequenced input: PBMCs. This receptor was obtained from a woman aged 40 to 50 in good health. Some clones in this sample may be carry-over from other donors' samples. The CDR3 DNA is TGTGCCAGCAGCACCCCCAGGGGGACTAGCGGATTCAATGAGCAGTTCTTC. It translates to CASSTPRGTSGFNEQFF.